This passage covers 21 T cell receptor beta chains from one sample sequenced in a study of Graves' ophthalmopathy and Graves' hyperthyroidism. As the template, RNA transcripts were used to amplify TCR beta CDR3 regions. First-round RT-PCR relied on HTBI primers, and a second-round multiplex PCR came next. TCRdb re-derived calls from the multiplex PCR reads in MiXCR, one entry per CDR3 protein. There are about 220,000 distinct CDR3 sequences in the sample; 20% to 25% occur only once, and around 45% lies in the top ten. What was sequenced was peripheral blood. The receptors shown here come from a woman between 45 and 65 years old with Graves' ophthalmopathy.

The chain recombines TRBV28 with TRBJ1-2; D is ambiguous. This CDR3 has 13 amino acids. The V end was cut by 6 bases, the J end by 0 bases, with 8 bases between. In germline, CDR1 is MDHEN, CDR2 SYDVKM. Written as DNA, the CDR3 is TGTGCCAGCAGCCCCCATACTAACTATGGCTACACCTTC. Amino acid sequence: CASSPHTNYGYTF.

This clonotype showed up many times. This chain connects TRBV9 to TRBJ1-3, with D possibly matching TRBD1 (5 bases). The CDR3 runs 15 residues. V was clipped by 0 bases and J by 0 bases, with 7 bases between them. Germline V gives CDR1 SGDLS, CDR2 YYNGEE. The CDR3 nucleotides read TGTGCCAGCAGCGTAGGGGGGAGCTCTGGAAACACCATATATTTT. Translated: CASSVGGSSGNTIYF.

Points on this clonotype: A much larger clone lies a single base off, so this may be a read error. The gene calls are TRBV5-1 and TRBJ2-5, with D possibly being TRBD1 or TRBD2 (6 bases each). Germline-derived CDR1 and CDR2 are SGHRS and YFSETQ. CDR3 length: 13 amino acids. Trimming removed 10 bases at V and 3 bases at J, with 16 bases between. CDR3 loop: CAGGRDNEETQYF. In nucleotides, the CDR3 is TGCGCCGGCGGGCGGGACAACGAAGAGACCCAGTACTTC.

The V and J genes are TRBV12-3 or TRBV12-4 and TRBJ1-5; D not resolved. V gave up 1 base and J gave up 0 bases, with 7 bases separating them. The CDR3 is 15 amino acids. The CDR3 sequence is CASSLDPYSNQPQHF. In DNA, the CDR3 is TGTGCCAGCAGTTTAGACCCCTATAGCAATCAGCCCCAGCATTTT.

This clonotype was detected a few times. The chain links TRBV4-2 to TRBJ2-5, with 7 nucleotides matching TRBD2. The length of the CDR3 is 16 residues. The V segment lost 2 bases and the J segment 5 bases; nucleotides outside the gene matches: 11. Germline CDR1 is LGHNA and CDR2 is YNFKEQ. For the CDR3, the DNA is TGTGCCAGCAGCCAAATCGGAACGGGGGGAGGCGAGACCCAGTACTTC. Its protein is CASSQIGTGGGETQYF.

The chain joins TRBV6-1 to TRBJ1-2; 8 nucleotides match TRBD1. Germline CDR1 reads MNHNS; CDR2 reads SASEGT. This CDR3 region has 13 residues. V lost 6 bases to trimming and J lost 8 bases; unmatched junction nucleotides: 8. The CDR3 sequence: CASSIGTGLGYTF. DNA of the CDR3: TGTGCCAGCAGCATCGGGACAGGCCTAGGCTACACCTTC.

This clonotype showed up many times. CDR3 nucleotides: TGTGCCAGCTCTTCTCTAGGGAGGCGAACTGGCTACACCTTC. Its translation is CASSSLGRRTGYTF. The chain uses TRBV19 and TRBJ1-2; unclear D gene. Per germline, CDR1 LNHDA and CDR2 SQIVND (reference sequence). This CDR3 spans 14 amino acids. V lost 9 bases, J lost 7 bases, and 21 bases lay in between.

This clonotype came up many times. The chain couples TRBV19 to TRBJ1-1; 10 nucleotides agree with TRBD1. J gave up 4 bases and V 4 bases, and 0 bases lay outside the gene matches. In germline, CDR1 is LNHDA, CDR2 SQIVND (reference sequence). This CDR3 region has 13 residues. CDR3 bases: TGTGCCAGTAGTAGACAGGGGGCCACTGAAGCTTTCTTT. Amino acids: CASSRQGATEAFF.

This clonotype was observed a handful of times. The junction and the germline gene differ at one end; a read error may be behind it. The V gene is TRBV7-8, the J gene TRBJ2-7; 7 bases map to TRBD2. The CDR3 covers 13 residues. CDR1 is SGHVS, CDR2 FQNEAQ, per germline. The DNA for the CDR3 is TGTGCCAGCAGCCGCGGGAGCTCCTACGAGCAGTGCTTC. Amino acids: CASSRGSSYEQCF. The variable domain in full, completed from reference TRBV7-8 and TRBJ2-7, reads GAGVSQSPRYKVAKRGQDVALRCDPISGHVSLFWYQQALGQGPEFLTYFQNEAQLDKSGLPSDRFFAERPEGSVSTLKIQRTQQEDSAVYLCASSRGSSYEQCFGPGTRLTVT.

This clonotype was seen ten or more times. The chain links TRBV12-3 or TRBV12-4 to TRBJ1-1; no clear D gene. Trimming pared 6 bases from V and 6 bases from J, leaving 11 bases between. The CDR3 sequence is 12 residues long. CDR3 in DNA: TGTGCCAGCAGCCCCTCGGTCGCTGAAGCTTTCTTT. Translating gives CASSPSVAEAFF.

V is TRBV29-1 and J is TRBJ1-1; D uncertain. Looked up from germline, CDR1 is SQVTM and CDR2 is ANQGSEA. V lost 8 bases and J lost 0, with 13 bases in between. CDR3 size: 13 residues. CDR3 nucleotides: TGCAGCTCGACCAAGGATGTGAACACTGAAGCTTTCTTT. Translation: CSSTKDVNTEAFF.

The V and J genes are TRBV7-2 and TRBJ2-7, with D perhaps matching TRBD1 (6 bases). Germline V gene sequence: CDR1 SGHTA, CDR2 FQGNSA. With 5 bases removed from V and 6 bases from J, the gap between germline ends came to 8 bases. The CDR3 loop spans 11 amino acids. CDR3 residues: CASSRTVEQYF. The CDR3 DNA is TGTGCCAGCAGCAGGACAGTCGAGCAGTACTTC.

This clonotype came up many times. The chain links TRBV20-1 to TRBJ2-7, with 13 nucleotides matching TRBD2. This CDR3 contains 13 residues. From germline, CDR1 is DFQATT and CDR2 SNEGSKA (reference sequence). Trimming at V came to 5 bases and at J to 6 bases, leaving 4 bases not matched to a gene. CDR3 loop: CSAGLAGVSEQYF. The CDR3 DNA reads TGCAGTGCTGGACTAGCGGGAGTCTCCGAGCAGTACTTC.

This chain uses TRBV28 with TRBJ1-3, with unresolved D. V lost 6 bases and J 7 bases, leaving 13 bases between the germline ends. Per the germline V gene, CDR1 is MDHEN and CDR2 is SYDVKM. The CDR3 is 13 residues long. CDR3 DNA sequence: TGTGCCAGCAGCGCCGAAATAATGAACACCATATATTTT. Translated: CASSAEIMNTIYF.

This clonotype showed up many times. The gene calls are TRBV30 and TRBJ1-1; D unresolved. Germline V gene sequence: CDR1 GTSNPN, CDR2 SVGIG (reference sequence). V was shortened by 0 bases and J by 11 bases, with 16 bases between the two germline ends. This CDR3 comprises 13 residues. In DNA, the CDR3 is TGTGCCTGGAGTGTCGCGATCGTGGGTCGGGCTTTCTTT. Amino acid sequence: CAWSVAIVGRAFF.

The chain recombines TRBV5-1 with TRBJ2-5, with D uncertain. The CDR3 length is 12 residues. Trimming cost V 0 bases and J 7 bases, with 7 bases left between them. Germline CDR1 is SGHRS and CDR2 is YFSETQ. Here the CDR3 DNA reads TGCGCCAGCAGCTTGGACCAAATGACCCAGTACTTC. Protein sequence: CASSLDQMTQYF. Full variable domain (missing parts from reference TRBV5-1 and TRBJ2-5): KAGVTQTPRYLIKTRGQQVTLSCSPISGHRSVSWYQQTPGQGLQFLFEYFSETQRNKGNFPGRFSGRQFSNSRSEMNVSTLELGDSALYLCASSLDQMTQYFGPGTRLLVL.

This clonotype was seen at least ten times. The chain uses TRBV24-1 and TRBJ2-6, with D unclear. This CDR3 contains 13 residues. Trimming stripped 5 bases from V and 2 bases from J, with 3 bases between. Germline V gene lookup returns CDR1 KGHDR and CDR2 SFDVKD. The chain's CDR3 is CATSGAGANVLTF. Here the CDR3 DNA reads TGTGCCACCAGTGGGGCTGGGGCCAACGTCCTGACTTTC.

This clonotype showed up many times. The rearrangement joins TRBV29-1 to TRBJ2-5, with 13 bases aligning to TRBD2. This CDR3 has 16 residues. Germline assignment: CDR1 SQVTM and CDR2 ANQGSEA. J gave up 5 bases and V 4 bases, and 10 bases lay outside the gene matches. The CDR3 DNA reads TGCAGCGTTGCCGGGACTAGCGGGACTAAAGCGGAGACCCAGTACTTC. Protein product: CSVAGTSGTKAETQYF.

This clonotype was recorded many times. The chain uses TRBV12-3 or TRBV12-4 and TRBJ1-1, with a possible D match to TRBD1 (6 bases). The CDR3 has 12 amino acids. V lost 5 bases to trimming and J lost 7 bases, with 11 bases between them. The CDR3 sequence is CASSRQEREAFF. Written as DNA, the CDR3 is TGTGCCAGCAGTAGACAGGAGCGTGAAGCTTTCTTT.

At least ten counts were recorded for this clonotype. The V gene is TRBV28, the J gene TRBJ2-7; 10 bases match TRBD2. The V gene's germline CDR1 is MDHEN and CDR2 SYDVKM. V was clipped by 4 bases and J by 7 bases; unmatched bases: 10. The CDR3 loop spans 15 amino acids. CDR3 loop: CASSSPAGGPKEQYF. For the CDR3, the DNA is TGTGCCAGCAGTTCGCCAGCGGGAGGGCCAAAAGAGCAGTACTTC. The entire variable domain, with the rest obtained from reference TRBV28 and TRBJ2-7, is as follows: DVKVTQSSRYLVKRTGEKVFLECVQDMDHENMFWYRQDPGLGLRLIYFSYDVKMKEKGDIPEGYSVSREKKERFSLILESASTNQTSMYLCASSSPAGGPKEQYFGPGTRLTVT.

The chain is built from TRBV10-3 and TRBJ2-5, with D maybe TRBD2 (6 bases). V lost 6 bases to trimming and J lost 7 bases, with 9 bases between them. CDR3 length equals 11 residues. CDR1 ENHRY and CDR2 SYGVKD come from the germline V gene. The CDR3 loop reads CAISPGGTQYF. The DNA of the CDR3 is TGTGCCATCAGCCCCGGGGGGACCCAGTACTTC.